Shown below are 11 T cell receptor beta chains from a single sample sequenced in a study of OX40 agonist ivuxolimab in advanced cancers. The protocol was immunoSEQ multiplex PCR, while the TCRdb copy is restricted to in-frame clones and leaves out a portion. The data hold under 65,000 clones, with 91% observed a single time. The material was CD4+ or CD8+ T cells sorted from blood, obtained in a trial of the OX40 agonist ivuxolimab. These receptors came from an adult with an advanced solid tumor such as melanoma, head and neck, liver or kidney cancer.

V usage is TRBV5-1 and J usage is TRBJ1-5; 9 positions agree with TRBD1. Germline values: CDR1 SGHRS, CDR2 YFSETQ. The CDR3 covers 14 residues. The trim removed 2 bases at V and 7 bases at J, leaving 4 bases unmatched. The CDR3 reads CASSLQGAGQPQHF. DNA of the CDR3: TGCGCCAGCAGCTTACAGGGGGCAGGGCAGCCCCAGCATTTT.

The chain employs TRBV28 and TRBJ2-7; D possibly corresponds to TRBD1 (5 bases). This CDR3 contains 14 residues. The V and J ends lost 3 bases and 4 bases respectively, with 13 bases between them. Germline V gene data show CDR1 as MDHEN and CDR2 as SYDVKM. CDR3 residues: CASSFSSQGYEQYF. CDR3 nucleotides: TGTGCCAGCAGTTTCTCATCTCAGGGTTACGAGCAGTACTTC.

The V gene is TRBV5-1, the J gene TRBJ2-7, with D possibly matching TRBD2 (7 bases). The CDR3 runs 17 residues. Germline V gene sequence: CDR1 SGHRS, CDR2 YFSETQ. V was cut by 10 bases and J by 3 bases, with 29 bases left in between. The CDR3 is CARRGGRGRELSYEQYF. The CDR3, as DNA: TGCGCCCGCCGCGGGGGCCGGGGGCGGGAGCTCAGCTACGAGCAGTACTTC.

This chain connects TRBV5-1 to TRBJ2-2, with D unresolved. The CDR3 spans 17 residues. V was pared by 0 bases and J by 6 bases, with 18 bases between. CDR1 and CDR2 (germline): SGHRS, YFSETQ. In DNA form, the CDR3 reads TGCGCCAGCAGCTTGGAGGGCAGCCTAACACCCCCCGGGGAGCTGTTTTTT. This codes for CASSLEGSLTPPGELFF.

In this sample, this clone turned up a few times. The sample has other DNA sequences that encode this CDR3 too. The chain couples TRBV7-9 to TRBJ2-7; 7 bases are a match to TRBD2. The germline gives CDR1 SEHNR, CDR2 FQNEAQ (reference sequence). V dropped 5 bases and J dropped 1; count of bases not matched to a gene: 5. This CDR3 is 14 amino acids long. CDR3 loop: CASSPPSGSYEQYF. As DNA, the CDR3 is TGTGCCAGCAGCCCCCCTAGCGGATCCTACGAGCAGTACTTC.

The chain couples TRBV6-1 to TRBJ2-7; TRBD2 agrees at 11 bases. Germline V gene sequence: CDR1 MNHNS, CDR2 SASEGT. The V gene end was trimmed by 7 bases and the J gene end by 2 bases; junction bases not matched to a gene: 7. The length of the CDR3 is 15 residues. The CDR3 is CASTQLAGAPYEQYF. In DNA form, the CDR3 reads TGTGCCAGCACCCAACTAGCGGGGGCCCCCTACGAGCAGTACTTC.

This rearrangement joins TRBV10-2 to TRBJ1-2; 10 bases map to TRBD1. The CDR3 covers 12 residues. J was trimmed by 7 bases and V by 10 bases; bases with no gene match: 6. CDR1 and CDR2 from the germline V gene are WSHSY and SAAADI. The CDR3 DNA sequence: TGCGCCACTTCGGGACAGGGGTTTGGCTACACCTTC. Translating gives CATSGQGFGYTF.

This clone was detected only once. This chain joins TRBV5-4 and TRBJ2-7; 9 bases agree with TRBD2. The CDR3 has 17 amino acids. Per germline, CDR1 SGHNT and CDR2 YYREEE (reference sequence). With 0 bases clipped from V and 0 bases from J, the junction kept 7 bases outside the gene matches. CDR3 sequence reads: CASSLGAGGDSSYEQYF. CDR3 DNA sequence: TGTGCCAGCAGCTTGGGAGCGGGGGGCGATAGCTCCTACGAGCAGTACTTC.

This rearrangement joins TRBV30 to TRBJ2-7, with D perhaps given as TRBD1 or TRBD2 (5 bases each). Germline-derived CDR1 and CDR2 are GTSNPN and SVGIG (reference sequence). The V gene lost 5 bases and the J gene lost 0 bases, with 17 bases spanning the gap. This CDR3 region has 15 residues. The CDR3 reads CAWHSRDAHSYEQYF. The DNA of the CDR3 is TGTGCCTGGCATAGTCGGGACGCCCACTCCTACGAGCAGTACTTC.

The chain links TRBV28 to TRBJ1-1; no clear D. The germline V gene has CDR1 MDHEN and CDR2 SYDVKM. Trimming cost V 4 bases and J 6 bases, with 9 bases left between them. The CDR3 is 12 residues long. This CDR3 is CASSSVSPEAFF. The CDR3 nucleotides are TGTGCCAGCAGTTCTGTCTCCCCTGAAGCTTTCTTT.

Note on this clone: Germline is not matched at one junction end, which may reflect a read error. V gene TRBV2 combines with J gene TRBJ1-6; unclear D gene. CDR1 is SNHLY, CDR2 FYNNEI, per germline. The CDR3 runs 16 residues. CDR3 residues: CACSPSLRRYNSPLHF. The DNA of the CDR3 is TGTGCCTGCAGTCCTTCCCTACGCCGGTATAATTCACCCCTCCACTTT.